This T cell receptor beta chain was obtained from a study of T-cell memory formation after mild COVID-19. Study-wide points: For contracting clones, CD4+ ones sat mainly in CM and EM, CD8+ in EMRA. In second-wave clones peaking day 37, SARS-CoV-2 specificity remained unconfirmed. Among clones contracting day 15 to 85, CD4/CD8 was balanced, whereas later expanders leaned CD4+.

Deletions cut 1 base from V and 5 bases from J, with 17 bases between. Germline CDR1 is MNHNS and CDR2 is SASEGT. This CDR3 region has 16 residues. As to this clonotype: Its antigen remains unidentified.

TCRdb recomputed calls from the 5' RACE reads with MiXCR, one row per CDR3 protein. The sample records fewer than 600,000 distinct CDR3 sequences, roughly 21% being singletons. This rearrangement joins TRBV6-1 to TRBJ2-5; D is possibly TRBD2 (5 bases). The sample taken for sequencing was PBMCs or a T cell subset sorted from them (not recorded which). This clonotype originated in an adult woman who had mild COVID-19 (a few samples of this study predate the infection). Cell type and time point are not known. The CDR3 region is CASSEGEKGAWETQYF. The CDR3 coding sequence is TGTGCCAGCAGTGAAGGCGAAAAGGGAGCATGGGAGACCCAGTACTTC.